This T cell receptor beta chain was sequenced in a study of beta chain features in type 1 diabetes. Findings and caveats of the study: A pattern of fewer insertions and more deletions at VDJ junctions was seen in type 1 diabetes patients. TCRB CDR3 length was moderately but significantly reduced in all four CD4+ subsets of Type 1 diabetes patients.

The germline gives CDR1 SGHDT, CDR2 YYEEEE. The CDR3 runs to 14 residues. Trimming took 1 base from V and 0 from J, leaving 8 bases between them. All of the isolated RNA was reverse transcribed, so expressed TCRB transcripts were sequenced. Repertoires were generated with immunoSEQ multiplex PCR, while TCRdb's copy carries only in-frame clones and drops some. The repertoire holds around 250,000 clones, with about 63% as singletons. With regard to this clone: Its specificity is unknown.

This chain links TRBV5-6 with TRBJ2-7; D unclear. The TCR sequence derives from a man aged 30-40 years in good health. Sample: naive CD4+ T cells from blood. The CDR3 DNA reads TGTGCCAGCAGCTTGACCCGTTTCTCCTACGAGCAGTACTTC. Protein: CASSLTRFSYEQYF.